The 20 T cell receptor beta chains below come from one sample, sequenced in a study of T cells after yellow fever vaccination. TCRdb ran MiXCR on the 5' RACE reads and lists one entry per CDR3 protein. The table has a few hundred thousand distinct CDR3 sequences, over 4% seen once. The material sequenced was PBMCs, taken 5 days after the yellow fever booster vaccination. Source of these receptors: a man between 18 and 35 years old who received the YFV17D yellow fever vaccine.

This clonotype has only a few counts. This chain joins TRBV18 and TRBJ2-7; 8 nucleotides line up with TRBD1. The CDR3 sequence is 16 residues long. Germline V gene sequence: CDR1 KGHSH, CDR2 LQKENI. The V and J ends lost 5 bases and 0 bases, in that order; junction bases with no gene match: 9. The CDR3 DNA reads TGTGCCAGCTCAAGAGACAGGGGACTCCCCTCCTACGAGCAGTACTTC. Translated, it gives CASSRDRGLPSYEQYF.

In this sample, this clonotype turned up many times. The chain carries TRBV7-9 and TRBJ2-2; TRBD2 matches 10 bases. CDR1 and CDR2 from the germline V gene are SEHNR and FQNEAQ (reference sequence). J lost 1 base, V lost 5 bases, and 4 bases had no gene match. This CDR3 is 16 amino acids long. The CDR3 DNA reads TGTGCCAGCAGCGGAGCGGGGGGGGAGAACACCGGGGAGCTGTTTTTT. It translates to CASSGAGGENTGELFF.

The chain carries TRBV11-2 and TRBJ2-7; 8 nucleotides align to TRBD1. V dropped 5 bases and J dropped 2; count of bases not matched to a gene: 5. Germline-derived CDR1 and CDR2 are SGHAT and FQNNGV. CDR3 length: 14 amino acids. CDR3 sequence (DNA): TGTGCCAGCAGCCACAGGGGGATCCCCTACGAGCAGTACTTC. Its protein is CASSHRGIPYEQYF.

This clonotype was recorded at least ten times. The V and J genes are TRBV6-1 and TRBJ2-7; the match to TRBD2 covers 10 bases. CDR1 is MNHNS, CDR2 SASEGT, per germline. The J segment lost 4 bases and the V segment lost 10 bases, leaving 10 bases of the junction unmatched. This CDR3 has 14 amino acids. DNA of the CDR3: TGTGCCACCGCAAAGCTAGCGGGGGAATACGAGCAGTACTTC. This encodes CATAKLAGEYEQYF.

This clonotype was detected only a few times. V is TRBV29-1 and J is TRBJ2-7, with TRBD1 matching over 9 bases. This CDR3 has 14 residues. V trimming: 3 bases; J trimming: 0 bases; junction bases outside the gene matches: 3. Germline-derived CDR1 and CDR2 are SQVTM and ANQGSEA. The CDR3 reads CSVDGTGSSYEQYF. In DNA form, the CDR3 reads TGCAGCGTTGATGGGACAGGGAGCTCCTACGAGCAGTACTTC.

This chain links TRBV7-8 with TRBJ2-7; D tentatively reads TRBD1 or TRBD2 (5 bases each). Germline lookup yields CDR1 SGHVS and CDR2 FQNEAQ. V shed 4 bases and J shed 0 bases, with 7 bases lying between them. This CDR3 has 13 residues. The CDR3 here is CASSWGISYEQYV. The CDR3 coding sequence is TGTGCCAGCAGCTGGGGGATCTCCTACGAGCAGTACGTC.

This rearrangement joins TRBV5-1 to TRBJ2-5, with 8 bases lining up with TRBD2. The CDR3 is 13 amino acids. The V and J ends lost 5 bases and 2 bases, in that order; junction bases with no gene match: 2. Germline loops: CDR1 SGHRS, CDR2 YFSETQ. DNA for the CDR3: TGCGCCAGCAGAGAGCGGGGGCAAGAGACCCAGTACTTC. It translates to CASRERGQETQYF.

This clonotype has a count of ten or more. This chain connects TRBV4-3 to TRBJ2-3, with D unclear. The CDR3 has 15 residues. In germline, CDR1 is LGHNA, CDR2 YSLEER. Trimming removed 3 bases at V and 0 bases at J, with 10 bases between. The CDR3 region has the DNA TGCGCCAGCAGCCACGACCTCTGGAGCACAGATACGCAGTATTTT. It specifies CASSHDLWSTDTQYF.

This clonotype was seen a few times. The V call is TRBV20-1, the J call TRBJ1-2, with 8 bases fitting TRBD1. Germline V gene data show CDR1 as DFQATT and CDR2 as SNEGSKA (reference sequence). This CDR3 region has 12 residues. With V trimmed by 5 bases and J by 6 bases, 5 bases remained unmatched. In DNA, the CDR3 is TGCAGTGCTTCGGACAGGGTGAATGGCTACACCTTC. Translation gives CSASDRVNGYTF.

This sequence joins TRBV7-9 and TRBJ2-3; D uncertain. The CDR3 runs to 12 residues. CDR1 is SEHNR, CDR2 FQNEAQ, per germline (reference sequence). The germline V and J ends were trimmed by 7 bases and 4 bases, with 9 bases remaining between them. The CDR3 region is CASTMGPDTQYF. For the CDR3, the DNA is TGTGCCAGCACCATGGGCCCAGATACGCAGTATTTT.

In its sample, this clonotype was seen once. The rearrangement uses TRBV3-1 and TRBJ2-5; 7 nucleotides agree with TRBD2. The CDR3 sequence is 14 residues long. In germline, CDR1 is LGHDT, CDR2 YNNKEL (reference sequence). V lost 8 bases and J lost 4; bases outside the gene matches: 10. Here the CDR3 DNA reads TGTGCCAGCGCCCCGAGCGGGGAGTTAGAGACCCAGTACTTC. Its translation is CASAPSGELETQYF.

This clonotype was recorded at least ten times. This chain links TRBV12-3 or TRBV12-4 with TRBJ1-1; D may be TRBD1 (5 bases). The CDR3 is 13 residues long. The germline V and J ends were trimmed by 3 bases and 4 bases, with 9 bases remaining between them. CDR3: CASSFQGSTEAFF. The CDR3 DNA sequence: TGTGCCAGCAGTTTTCAGGGAAGCACTGAAGCTTTCTTT.

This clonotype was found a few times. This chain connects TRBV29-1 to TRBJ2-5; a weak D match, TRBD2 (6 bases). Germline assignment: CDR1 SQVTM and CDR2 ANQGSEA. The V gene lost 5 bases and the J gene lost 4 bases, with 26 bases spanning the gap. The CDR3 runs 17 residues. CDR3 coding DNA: TGCAGCGTTTTCGAGGTTCCGCGGGGTCGGATCGGAGAGACCCAGTACTTC. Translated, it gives CSVFEVPRGRIGETQYF. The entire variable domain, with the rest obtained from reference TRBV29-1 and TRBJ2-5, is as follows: SAVISQKPSRDICQRGTSLTIQCQVDSQVTMMFWYRQQPGQSLTLIATANQGSEATYESGFVIDKFPISRPNLTFSTLTVSNMSPEDSSIYLCSVFEVPRGRIGETQYFGPGTRLLVL.

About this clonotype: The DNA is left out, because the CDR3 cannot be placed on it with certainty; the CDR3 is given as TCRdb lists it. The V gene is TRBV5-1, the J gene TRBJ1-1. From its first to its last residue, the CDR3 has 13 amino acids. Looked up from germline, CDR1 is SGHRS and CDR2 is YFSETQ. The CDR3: CASSDRATLKLSF.

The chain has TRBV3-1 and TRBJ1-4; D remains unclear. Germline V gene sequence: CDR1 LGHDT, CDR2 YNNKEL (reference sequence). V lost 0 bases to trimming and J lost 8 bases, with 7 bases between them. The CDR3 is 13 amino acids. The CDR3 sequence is CASSQEGREKLFF. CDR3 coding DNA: TGTGCCAGCAGCCAAGAAGGTCGGGAAAAACTGTTTTTT.

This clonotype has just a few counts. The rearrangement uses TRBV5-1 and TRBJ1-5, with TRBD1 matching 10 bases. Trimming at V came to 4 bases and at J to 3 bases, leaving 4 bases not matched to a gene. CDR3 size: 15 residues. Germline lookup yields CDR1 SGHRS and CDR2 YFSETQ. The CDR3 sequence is CASSPTGGPNQPQHF. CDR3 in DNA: TGCGCCAGCAGCCCGACAGGGGGCCCCAATCAGCCCCAGCATTTT.

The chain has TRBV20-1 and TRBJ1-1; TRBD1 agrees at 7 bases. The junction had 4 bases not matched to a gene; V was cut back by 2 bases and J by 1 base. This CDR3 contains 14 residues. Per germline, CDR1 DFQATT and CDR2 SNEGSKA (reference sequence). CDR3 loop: CSARPRGGNTEAFF. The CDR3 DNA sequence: TGCAGTGCTAGACCCAGGGGGGGGAACACTGAAGCTTTCTTT.

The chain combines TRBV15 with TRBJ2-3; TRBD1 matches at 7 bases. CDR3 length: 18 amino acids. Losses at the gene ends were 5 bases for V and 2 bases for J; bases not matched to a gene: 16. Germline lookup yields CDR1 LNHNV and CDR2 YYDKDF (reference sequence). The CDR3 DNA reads TGTGCCACCAGCTCCTTATCCCCCGGGACAGATACCACAGATACGCAGTATTTT. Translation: CATSSLSPGTDTTDTQYF. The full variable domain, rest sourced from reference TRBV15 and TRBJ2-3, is DAMVIQNPRYQVTQFGKPVTLSCSQTLNHNVMYWYQQKSSQAPKLLFHYYDKDFNNEADTPDNFQSRRPNTSFCFLDIRSPGLGDTAMYLCATSSLSPGTDTTDTQYFGPGTRLTVL.

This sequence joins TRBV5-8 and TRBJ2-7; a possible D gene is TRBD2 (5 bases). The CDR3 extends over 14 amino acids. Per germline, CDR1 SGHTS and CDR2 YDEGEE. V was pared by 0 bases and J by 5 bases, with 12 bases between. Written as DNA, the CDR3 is TGTGCCAGCAGCTTGGTGGAGACTATGGACGAGCAGTACGTC. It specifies CASSLVETMDEQYV.

As DNA, the CDR3 is TGTGCCAGCAGTGAAGCGCGATATGAGAGTCAGCCCCAGCATTTT. Amino acid sequence: CASSEARYESQPQHF. This rearrangement joins TRBV2 to TRBJ1-5; D is undetermined. CDR3 length equals 15 residues. Germline V gives CDR1 SNHLY, CDR2 FYNNEI. The germline V and J ends were trimmed by 0 bases and 6 bases, with 12 bases remaining between them.